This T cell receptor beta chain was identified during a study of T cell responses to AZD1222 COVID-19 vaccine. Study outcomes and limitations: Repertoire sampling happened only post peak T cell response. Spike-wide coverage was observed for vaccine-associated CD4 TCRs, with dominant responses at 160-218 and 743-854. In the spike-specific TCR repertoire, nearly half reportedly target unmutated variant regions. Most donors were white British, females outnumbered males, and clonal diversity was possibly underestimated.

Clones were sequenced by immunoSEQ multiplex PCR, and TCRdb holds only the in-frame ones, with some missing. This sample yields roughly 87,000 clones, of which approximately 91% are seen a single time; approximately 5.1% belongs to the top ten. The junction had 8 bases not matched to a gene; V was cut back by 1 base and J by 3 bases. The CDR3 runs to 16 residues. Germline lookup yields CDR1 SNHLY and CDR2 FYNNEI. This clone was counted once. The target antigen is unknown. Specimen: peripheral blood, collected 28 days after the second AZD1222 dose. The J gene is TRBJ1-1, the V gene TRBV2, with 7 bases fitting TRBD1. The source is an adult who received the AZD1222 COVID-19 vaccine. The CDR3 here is CASSEGLTGVDTEAFF. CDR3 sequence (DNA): TGTGCCAGCAGTGAAGGGTTAACAGGGGTGGACACTGAAGCTTTCTTT. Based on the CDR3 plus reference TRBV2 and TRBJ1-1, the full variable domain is EPEVTQTPSHQVTQMGQEVILRCVPISNHLYFYWYRQILGQKVEFLVSFYNNEISEKSEIFDDQFSVERPDGSNFTLKIRSTKLEDSAMYFCASSEGLTGVDTEAFFGQGTRLTVV.